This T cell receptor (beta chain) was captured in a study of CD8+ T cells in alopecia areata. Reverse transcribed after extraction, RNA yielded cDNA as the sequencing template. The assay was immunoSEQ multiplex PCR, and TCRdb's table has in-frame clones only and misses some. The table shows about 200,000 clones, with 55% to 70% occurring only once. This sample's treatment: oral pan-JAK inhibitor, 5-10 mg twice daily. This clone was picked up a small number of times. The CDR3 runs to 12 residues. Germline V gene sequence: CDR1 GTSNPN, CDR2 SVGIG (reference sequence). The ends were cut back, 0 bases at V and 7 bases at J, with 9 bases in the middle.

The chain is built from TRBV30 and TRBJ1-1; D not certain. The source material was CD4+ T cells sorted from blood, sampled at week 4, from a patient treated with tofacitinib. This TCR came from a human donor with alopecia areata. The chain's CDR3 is CAWSVSGYEAFF. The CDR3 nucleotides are TGTGCCTGGAGTGTTAGCGGATATGAAGCTTTCTTT.